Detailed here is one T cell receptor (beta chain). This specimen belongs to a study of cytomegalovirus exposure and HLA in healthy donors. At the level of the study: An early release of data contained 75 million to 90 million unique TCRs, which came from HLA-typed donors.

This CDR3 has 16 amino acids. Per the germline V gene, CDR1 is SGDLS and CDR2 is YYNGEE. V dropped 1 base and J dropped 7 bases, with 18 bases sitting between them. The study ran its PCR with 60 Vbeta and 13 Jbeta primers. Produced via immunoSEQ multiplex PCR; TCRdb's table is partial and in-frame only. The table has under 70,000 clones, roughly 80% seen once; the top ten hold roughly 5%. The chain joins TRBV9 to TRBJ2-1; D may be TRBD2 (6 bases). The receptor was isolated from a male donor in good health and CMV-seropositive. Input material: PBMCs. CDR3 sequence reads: CASSVRRVVDWNEQFF. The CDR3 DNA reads TGTGCCAGCAGCGTAAGGAGGGTGGTTGATTGGAATGAGCAGTTCTTC.